These 21 T cell receptor beta chains were all obtained from the same sample, sequenced in a study of blood T cell repertoires in COVID-19. Sequencing was performed with immunoSEQ multiplex PCR; in TCRdb, only in-frame clones are kept and a portion is missing. The sample holds some 45,000 clones; approximately 87% are singletons and the top ten take about a tenth. The material sequenced was peripheral blood. The origin of the receptors is a human donor in a cohort sampled during active COVID-19.

The V and J genes are TRBV14 and TRBJ2-1, with D possibly being TRBD2 (6 bases). Deletions cut 3 bases from V and 14 bases from J, with 11 bases between. Germline V gene lookup returns CDR1 SGHDN and CDR2 FVKESK. CDR3 length equals 11 residues. The DNA of the CDR3 is TGTGCCAGCAGCCAGTGGGGGGTAGAGTTCTTC. It specifies CASSQWGVEFF.

This sequence joins TRBV19 and TRBJ2-1; D is uncertain. The V end was cut by 7 bases, the J end by 9 bases, with 19 bases between. CDR1 LNHDA and CDR2 SQIVND come from the germline V gene (reference sequence). The CDR3 extends over 14 amino acids. The CDR3 DNA is TGTGCCAGTAATATTCAGGCCTCAAACAGTGAGCAGTTCTTC. Translating it yields CASNIQASNSEQFF.

This clone appeared many times. The chain recombines TRBV6-5 with TRBJ2-5; D may be TRBD2 (6 bases). The germline CDR1 and CDR2 sequences are MNHEY and SVGAGI. The CDR3 spans 14 residues. Trimming cost V 6 bases and J 1 base, with 12 bases left between them. The CDR3 here is CASREGKAQETQYF. DNA for the CDR3: TGTGCCAGCAGGGAGGGGAAGGCCCAAGAGACCCAGTACTTC.

This clone is judged medium-sized (0.01 to 0.1%). This chain joins TRBV9 and TRBJ2-7; D might be TRBD1 (5 bases). Germline V gene sequence: CDR1 SGDLS, CDR2 YYNGEE. This CDR3 is built from 15 residues. V lost 0 bases and J 3 bases, leaving 13 bases between the germline ends. CDR3 region: CASSVGGQLGYEQYF. DNA of the CDR3: TGTGCCAGCAGCGTAGGGGGCCAACTCGGCTACGAGCAGTACTTC.

The genes are TRBV7-3 and TRBJ1-2; no reliable D call. V dropped 0 bases and J dropped 2 bases, with 13 bases sitting between them. The CDR3 sequence is 16 residues long. Germline CDR1 and CDR2: SGHTA and FQGTGA. CDR3 residues: CASSLTAADGNYGYTF. In DNA form, the CDR3 reads TGTGCCAGCAGCTTAACGGCGGCAGATGGAAACTATGGCTACACCTTC.

The CDR3 DNA follows: TGTGCCAGCAGGGAGGGATTACCCGCGAACACCGGGGAGCTGTTTTTT. Residues: CASREGLPANTGELFF. V usage is TRBV5-4 and J usage is TRBJ2-2, with a possible D match to TRBD2 (6 bases). Germline CDR1 and CDR2: SGHNT and YYREEE (reference sequence). Between the trimmed V and J ends, which lost 5 bases and 0 bases, there was a span of 14 bases. This CDR3 spans 16 amino acids.

This chain connects TRBV4-2 to TRBJ2-1; the match to TRBD2 covers 8 bases. V was clipped by 2 bases and J by 5 bases; unmatched bases: 2. CDR1 LGHNA and CDR2 YNFKEQ come from the germline V gene. CDR3 length: 14 amino acids. The CDR3 loop is CASSQTSGDNEQFF. CDR3 in DNA: TGTGCCAGCAGCCAAACTAGCGGAGACAATGAGCAGTTCTTC.

J is TRBJ1-2 and V is TRBV4-3; the D gene is possibly TRBD1 (5 bases). The germline V gene encodes CDR1 LGHNA and CDR2 YSLEER. The ends were cut back, 0 bases at V and 6 bases at J, with 17 bases in the middle. The length of the CDR3 is 16 residues. The CDR3 DNA sequence: TGCGCCAGCAGCCAAGATGCAGGGCGGGATATCGATGGCTACACCTTC. Encoded protein: CASSQDAGRDIDGYTF.

The gene calls are TRBV7-2 and TRBJ1-4; maybe TRBD1 (5 bases). The germline gives CDR1 SGHTA, CDR2 FQGNSA. This CDR3 spans 15 amino acids. V lost 3 bases and J lost 4, with 12 bases in between. Here the CDR3 reads CASSFVRGGNEKLFF. The DNA of the CDR3 is TGTGCCAGCAGCTTTGTGCGGGGGGGTAATGAAAAACTGTTTTTT.

The sample holds one count of this clone. DNA for the CDR3: TGTGCCAGCAGTTTATCGATTCTGAGCTCTGGGGCCAACGTCCTGACTTTC. Translation: CASSLSILSSGANVLTF. The chain is built from TRBV27 and TRBJ2-6; unclear D gene. CDR1 is MNHEY and CDR2 is SMNVEV in the germline V gene (reference sequence). This CDR3 spans 17 amino acids. The germline V and J ends were trimmed by 0 bases and 0 bases, with 9 bases remaining between them.

The CDR3 loop is CASSQQAGSQPQHF. The CDR3 DNA reads TGTGCCAGCAGCCAACAGGCCGGCAGTCAGCCCCAGCATTTT. This chain uses TRBV11-2 with TRBJ1-5; D is possibly TRBD1 (5 bases). CDR1 and CDR2 (germline): SGHAT, FQNNGV. V was shortened by 5 bases and J by 6 bases, with 14 bases between the two germline ends. CDR3 length: 14 amino acids.

There are a few counts of this clone. V and J are TRBV5-1 and TRBJ1-2, with D possibly TRBD1 on 6 matching bases. Trimming left V 2 bases short and J 4 bases short, with 15 bases between. The CDR3 is 15 amino acids. Per the germline V gene, CDR1 is SGHRS and CDR2 is YFSETQ. CDR3 DNA: TGCGCCAGCAGCTTAGACAGGCCCACCAGCTATGGCTACACCTTC. It translates to CASSLDRPTSYGYTF. The full variable domain, in which reference TRBV5-1 and TRBJ1-2 provide the parts outside the CDR3, is KAGVTQTPRYLIKTRGQQVTLSCSPISGHRSVSWYQQTPGQGLQFLFEYFSETQRNKGNFPGRFSGRQFSNSRSEMNVSTLELGDSALYLCASSLDRPTSYGYTFGSGTRLTVV.

The rearrangement uses TRBV4-3 and TRBJ1-1; unclear D gene. Germline CDR1 and CDR2: LGHNA and YSLEER. The CDR3 is 15 amino acids. With 0 bases removed from V and 4 bases from J, the gap between germline ends came to 12 bases. The CDR3 here is CASSQEGWESTEAFF. In DNA form, the CDR3 reads TGCGCCAGCAGCCAAGAAGGGTGGGAGAGCACTGAAGCTTTCTTT.

The chain links TRBV11-2 to TRBJ1-1; D uncertain. This CDR3 region has 15 residues. Trimming removed 4 bases at V and 1 base at J, with 13 bases between. The germline V gene has CDR1 SGHAT and CDR2 FQNNGV. The CDR3: CASSSSLIRNTEAFF. DNA for the CDR3: TGTGCCAGCAGCTCATCCCTAATCCGGAACACTGAAGCTTTCTTT.

This rearrangement joins TRBV19 to TRBJ2-7; possible D gene TRBD2, 8 bases. The CDR3 is 20 amino acids. CDR1 LNHDA and CDR2 SQIVND come from the germline V gene (reference sequence). The V end lost 5 bases, the J end lost 4 bases, and 33 bases lay between the germline ends. CDR3 sequence: CASSPSRQGSRGGRSYEQYF. For the CDR3, the DNA is TGTGCCAGTAGTCCATCCCGACAGGGTAGTCGGGGGGGCCGATCGTACGAGCAGTACTTC. The full variable domain, its missing parts supplied by reference TRBV19 and TRBJ2-7, is DGGITQSPKYLFRKEGQNVTLSCEQNLNHDAMYWYRQDPGQGLRLIYYSQIVNDFQKGDIAEGYSVSREKKESFPLTVTSAQKNPTAFYLCASSPSRQGSRGGRSYEQYFGPGTRLTVT.

This clone was detected only once. The chain combines TRBV7-8 with TRBJ1-2; D is unresolved. Germline V gives CDR1 SGHVS, CDR2 FQNEAQ. V was pared by 5 bases and J by 0 bases, with 7 bases between. This CDR3 is built from 13 residues. CDR3 DNA sequence: TGTGCCAGCAGCCCTAGCGCTAACTATGGCTACACCTTC. It encodes CASSPSANYGYTF.

This chain connects TRBV6-4 to TRBJ1-2, with 7 bases fitting TRBD1. Trimming cost V 2 bases and J 5 bases; bases outside gene matches: 11. Germline CDR1 MRHNA, CDR2 SNTAGT. This CDR3 is built from 16 residues. As DNA, the CDR3 is TGTGCCAGCAGTGACACCGGGACAGTTGACTCTTATGGCTACACCTTC. This sequence encodes CASSDTGTVDSYGYTF.

V and J are TRBV7-8 and TRBJ2-7; D possibly corresponds to TRBD1 (5 bases). The germline V gene encodes CDR1 SGHVS and CDR2 FQNEAQ. This CDR3 comprises 15 residues. V was cut by 1 base and J by 5 bases, with 15 bases left in between. The DNA for the CDR3 is TGTGCCAGCAGCTTAGTCGGACAACGCGGCGACGAGCAGTACTTC. Amino acid sequence: CASSLVGQRGDEQYF.

V and J are TRBV5-5 and TRBJ2-7; D remains ambiguous. Germline CDR1 and CDR2: SGHKS and YYEKEE (reference sequence). Trimming pared 5 bases from V and 3 bases from J, leaving 15 bases between. This CDR3 spans 14 amino acids. The CDR3 sequence is CASSIDTRLYEQYF. In DNA form, the CDR3 reads TGTGCCAGCAGTATCGACACACGTCTCTACGAGCAGTACTTC.

This chain uses TRBV16 with TRBJ1-2; a weak D match, TRBD1 (5 bases). Germline V gene data show CDR1 as KGHSY and CDR2 as FQNENV. V lost 4 bases to trimming and J lost 6 bases, with 18 bases between them. The CDR3 extends over 15 amino acids. The CDR3 DNA is TGTGCCAGCAGCCGAACCGAGAAGGGGAGGGATGGCTACACCTTC. This gives the protein CASSRTEKGRDGYTF.

The chain has TRBV3-1 (or the pseudogene TRBV3-2) and TRBJ2-3; the match to TRBD2 covers 9 bases. The CDR3 has 17 amino acids. V gave up 0 bases and J gave up 2 bases; unmatched junction bases: 6. Germline V gives CDR1 LGHDT, CDR2 YNNKEL (reference sequence). Written as DNA, the CDR3 is TGTGCCAGCAGCCAAGATTTAGCTAGCGGGGACACAGATACGCAGTATTTT. Translated, it gives CASSQDLASGDTDTQYF.